The 17 T cell receptor beta chains presented below share a single source sample, sequenced in a study of CXCR3-negative and CXCR3-positive naive CD8 T cells. Overall study findings and caveats: Naive cells that were CXCR3-positive had more hydrophobic TRB CDR3s (compared with CXCR3-negative naive cells).

The authors prepared UMI-labeled TRB cDNA libraries by 5' RACE. Reanalyzing the 5' RACE reads, TCRdb keeps one entry per CDR3 protein, without DNA. The sample data list roughly 55,000 distinct CDR3 sequences. These receptors' targets are unknown. The sequenced sample was naive CXCR3+ CD8+ T cells from blood. Subset meaning: CD45RO-CCR7+CD27+CD95- naive CD8+ T cells expressing CXCR3 (TNR3+). Receptor source: a human donor in good health. Some clones in this sample may be carry-over from other donors' samples.

The rearrangement joins TRBV5-1 to TRBJ2-1; TCRdb's D call of TRBD2 is untestable without DNA. The CDR3 is 16 residues long. The V gene's germline CDR1 is SGHRS and CDR2 YFSETQ. The CDR3 protein is CASSHYGTSSRDEQFF.

The chain recombines TRBV12-2 with TRBJ1-1; the D call from TCRdb, TRBD1, cannot be confirmed without DNA. TRBV12-2 is a pseudogene. This CDR3 spans 12 amino acids. This CDR3 reads CAREQIPREAFF.

The chain is built from TRBV29-1 and TRBJ2-3; the TCRdb D gene call, TRBD1, has no DNA to confirm it. Germline lookup yields CDR1 SQVTM and CDR2 ANQGSEA. This CDR3 region has 15 residues. CDR3 sequence reads: CSGKPPLGDTDTQYF.

The V and J genes are TRBV15 and TRBJ2-3; the D call of TRBD2 rests on TCRdb alone, since no DNA is present to check it. The CDR3 covers 13 residues. Germline V gene sequence: CDR1 LNHNV, CDR2 YYDKDF (reference sequence). CDR3 protein: CATSGPPTDTQYF.

This chain joins TRBV28 and TRBJ1-1; checking the TCRdb D call of TRBD1 is not possible without DNA. CDR3 length: 14 residues. Looked up from germline, CDR1 is MDHEN and CDR2 is SYDVKM. The CDR3 protein is CASRIGGINTEAFF.

The CDR3 sequence is CASSAGAPTGTEAFF. The V and J genes are TRBV6-1 and TRBJ1-1; the TCRdb D gene call, TRBD1, has no DNA to confirm it. The CDR3 loop spans 15 amino acids. Germline V gene sequence: CDR1 MNHNS, CDR2 SASEGT.

The chain combines TRBV15 with TRBJ2-3. The CDR3 length is 14 residues. Germline loops: CDR1 LNHNV, CDR2 YYDKDF (reference sequence). The CDR3 loop reads CATSSDGPYDTQYF.

The rearrangement joins TRBV6-2 or TRBV6-3 to TRBJ2-7; TCRdb's D gene call, TRBD1, goes unchecked for lack of DNA. This CDR3 spans 15 amino acids. Germline V gene lookup returns CDR1 MNHEY and CDR2 SVGEGT. The CDR3 spells CASSSGTGSLYEQYF.

V gene TRBV4-3 combines with J gene TRBJ2-7; TCRdb indicates TRBD1, and absent DNA this call remains unverified. From germline, CDR1 is LGHNA and CDR2 YSLEER. The CDR3 spans 14 residues. CDR3 loop: CASSQDDRGYEQYF.

The V call is TRBV12-3 or TRBV12-4, the J call TRBJ2-1; checking the TCRdb D call of TRBD2 is not possible without DNA. The CDR3 has 15 residues. The CDR3 spells CASSPGTSVYNEQFF.

V is TRBV7-9 and J is TRBJ2-1. The CDR3 totals 13 residues. Germline CDR1 and CDR2: SEHNR and FQNEAQ (reference sequence). The CDR3: CASSIEPHNEQFF. Using reference TRBV7-9 and TRBJ2-1 for the parts outside the CDR3, the full variable domain is DTGVSQNPRHKITKRGQNVTFRCDPISEHNRLYWYRQTLGQGPEFLTYFQNEAQLEKSRLLSDRFSAERPKGSFSTLEIQRTEQGDSAMYLCASSIEPHNEQFFGPGTRLTVL.

The V gene is TRBV27, the J gene TRBJ2-1. CDR1 MNHEY and CDR2 SMNVEV come from the germline V gene (reference sequence). This CDR3 is built from 14 residues. CDR3 residues: CASSLQERWNEQFF.

CDR3 sequence reads: CASSPDRGRWIYEQYF. V usage is TRBV27 and J usage is TRBJ2-7; the TCRdb call, TRBD1, lacks DNA for checking. Germline CDR1 MNHEY, CDR2 SMNVEV (reference sequence). The CDR3 is 16 residues long.

Measured by frequency, this clonotype is medium-sized. CDR3 amino acids: CSVDGTGRNEQFF. This chain connects TRBV29-1 to TRBJ2-1; the D gene TCRdb calls, TRBD1, cannot be checked with no DNA. CDR3 length: 13 amino acids. Germline V lookup: CDR1 SQVTM, CDR2 ANQGSEA.

CDR3 in amino acids: CASSQVSESSYEQYF. This rearrangement joins TRBV4-1 to TRBJ2-7. From germline, CDR1 is MGHRA and CDR2 YSYEKL. There are 15 residues in the CDR3.

The V and J genes are TRBV4-1 and TRBJ1-2. Germline V gene data show CDR1 as MGHRA and CDR2 as YSYEKL. There are 15 residues in the CDR3. CDR3 sequence reads: CASSQDLGGYYGYTF.

CDR3 in amino acids: CASSLETGGIDSYEQYF. The chain is built from TRBV7-9 and TRBJ2-7; TCRdb lists TRBD1, though no DNA is available to test this call. Germline V gives CDR1 SEHNR, CDR2 FQNEAQ (reference sequence). The CDR3 is made up of 17 amino acids.